The 10 T cell receptor beta chains below all came from one sample that was sequenced in a study of OX40 agonist ivuxolimab in advanced cancers. Using immunoSEQ multiplex PCR, the repertoire was profiled, and TCRdb retains in-frame clones only, with some absent. The sample carries about 55,000 clones, approximately 80% recorded once. Sequenced material: CD4+ or CD8+ T cells sorted from blood, taken in a trial of the OX40 agonist ivuxolimab. The receptors here all came from an adult with an advanced solid tumor such as melanoma, head and neck, liver or kidney cancer.

This chain connects TRBV6-5 to TRBJ1-1; weak D call: TRBD1 (6 bases). With 6 bases removed from V and 7 bases from J, the gap between germline ends came to 15 bases. In germline, CDR1 is MNHEY, CDR2 SVGAGI. The CDR3 runs 13 residues. The CDR3 protein is CASSRTQGLEAFF. CDR3 DNA: TGTGCCAGCAGCCGAACTCAGGGGCTTGAAGCTTTCTTT.

With regard to this clone: One end of the junction is discordant with germline, which a read error may explain. J is TRBJ1-6 and V is TRBV6-1; TRBD1 aligns across 7 bases. This CDR3 is 15 amino acids long. Per germline, CDR1 MNHNS and CDR2 SASEGT. The DNA for the CDR3 is TGTGCCAGCAGCGAAGGGGGCCAGAGTAATTCACCCCTCCACTTT. Its protein product is CASSEGGQSNSPLHF.

The genes are TRBV20-1 and TRBJ2-5; D unclear. The CDR3 extends over 11 amino acids. Germline CDR1 DFQATT, CDR2 SNEGSKA (reference sequence). V lost 3 bases, J lost 5 bases, and 7 bases lay in between. CDR3 protein: CSASLLETQYF. The CDR3 DNA reads as TGCAGTGCTAGCCTCCTGGAGACCCAGTACTTC.

DNA for the CDR3: TGCGCCAGCAGTCAATCGCCGGGGATTCGCTACAATGAGCAGTTCTTC. Residues: CASSQSPGIRYNEQFF. This chain joins TRBV23-1 and TRBJ2-1, with D perhaps matching TRBD2 (5 bases). TRBV23-1 is flagged as an ORF with uncertain function. The V gene lost 0 bases and the J gene lost 3 bases, with 12 bases spanning the gap. The CDR3 has 16 residues.

V usage is TRBV7-2 and J usage is TRBJ1-4; D gene ambiguous. The CDR3 totals 13 residues. In germline, CDR1 is SGHTA, CDR2 FQGNSA. V lost 3 bases, J lost 5 bases, and 7 bases lay in between. CDR3: CASSLAGNEKLFF. In DNA form, the CDR3 reads TGTGCCAGCAGCTTGGCTGGGAATGAAAAACTGTTTTTT.

J is TRBJ1-4 and V is TRBV5-8; D perhaps matches TRBD1 (6 bases). The CDR3 totals 14 residues. Trimming stripped 3 bases from V and 10 bases from J, with 16 bases between. Germline V gives CDR1 SGHTS, CDR2 YDEGEE. CDR3 region: CASSWTAGGGKLFF. CDR3 DNA: TGTGCCAGCAGCTGGACAGCGGGAGGGGGAAAACTGTTTTTT. The full variable domain, with the rest looked up from reference TRBV5-8 and TRBJ1-4, is EAGVTQSPTHLIKTRGQQATLRCSPISGHTSVYWYQQALGLGLQFLLWYDEGEERNRGNFPPRFSGRQFPNYSSELNVNALELEDSALYLCASSWTAGGGKLFFGSGTQLSVL.

The V gene is TRBV18, the J gene TRBJ1-2; D gene ambiguous. Germline V gene sequence: CDR1 KGHSH, CDR2 LQKENI. CDR3 length equals 13 residues. V was cut by 2 bases and J by 3 bases, with 7 bases left in between. CDR3 nucleotide sequence: TGTGCCAGCTCACCATCGTCAGACTATGGCTACACCTTC. Translation: CASSPSSDYGYTF.

V is TRBV6-1 and J is TRBJ2-7, with D possibly being TRBD2 (6 bases). V was pared by 6 bases and J by 3 bases, with 12 bases between. Germline CDR1 and CDR2: MNHNS and SASEGT. This CDR3 spans 13 amino acids. DNA of the CDR3: TGTGCCAGCAGAGATAAAGCGGGCTACGAGCAGTACTTC. It yields the protein CASRDKAGYEQYF.

J is TRBJ2-1 and V is TRBV14, with 8 bases fitting TRBD2. Germline V gene sequence: CDR1 SGHDN, CDR2 FVKESK. V trimming: 4 bases; J trimming: 3 bases; junction bases outside the gene matches: 11. There are 17 residues in the CDR3. The CDR3 here is CASSLLPGLGGYNEQFF. CDR3 nucleotides: TGTGCCAGCAGCCTACTTCCGGGACTAGGGGGCTACAATGAGCAGTTCTTC.

The rearrangement joins TRBV7-2 to TRBJ2-1, with D possibly being TRBD1 or TRBD2 (5 bases each). The CDR3 is 15 amino acids. V was clipped by 0 bases and J by 0 bases, with 6 bases between them. Germline V gene sequence: CDR1 SGHTA, CDR2 FQGNSA. As DNA, the CDR3 is TGTGCCAGCAGCTTAGCCGGGGCCTCCTACAATGAGCAGTTCTTC. As protein: CASSLAGASYNEQFF.